This T cell receptor (beta chain) is from a study of shared clonotypes between healthy human individuals. Libraries were prepared by immunoSEQ multiplex PCR; TCRdb keeps only in-frame clonotypes and omits some of them. Among under 650,000 clones listed, 90% to 96% were seen once. Germline CDR1 MNHEY, CDR2 SVGAGI. V dropped 4 bases and J dropped 7; count of bases not matched to a gene: 13. CDR3 length: 16 amino acids. The source is a woman aged 25 to 39 in good health. The genes are TRBV6-5 and TRBJ2-5, with TRBD2 matching over 9 bases. Sequenced: naive CD4+ T cells sorted from blood. Subset of the sample: CD45RA+ positively selected. CDR3 sequence: CASSSTGSGSLGTQYF. The DNA of the CDR3 is TGTGCCAGCAGTTCTACGGGTAGCGGGAGCTTAGGGACCCAGTACTTC.